Ten or more counts support the clone carrying this T cell receptor beta chain. The antigen is undetermined. These data belong to a study of T cells after yellow fever vaccination. At the level of the study: Fractions with few cells were prepared using SMART-Seq v4 Ultra Low Input.

TCRdb independently ran MiXCR on the 5' RACE reads; one entry per CDR3 protein. This table has a few hundred thousand distinct CDR3 sequences, 3.6% appearing once. Deletions cut 4 bases from V and 3 bases from J, with 19 bases between. The CDR3 is made up of 16 amino acids. Germline loops: CDR1 SGHTA, CDR2 FQGNSA. Study-wide findings and caveats: Contaminants from the bulk population, in the form of abundant clonotypes, could be found in FACS-sorted repertoires.

The rearrangement joins TRBV7-2 to TRBJ2-7, with D possibly matching TRBD2 (5 bases). The clonotype was recovered from a young man who received the YFV17D yellow fever vaccine. The material sequenced was PBMCs, taken on the day of the yellow fever booster vaccination. The CDR3 DNA sequence: TGTGCCAGCAGCTCCTTCGGAGGTAGCCCCCTCTACGAGCAGTACTTC. Translation: CASSSFGGSPLYEQYF.